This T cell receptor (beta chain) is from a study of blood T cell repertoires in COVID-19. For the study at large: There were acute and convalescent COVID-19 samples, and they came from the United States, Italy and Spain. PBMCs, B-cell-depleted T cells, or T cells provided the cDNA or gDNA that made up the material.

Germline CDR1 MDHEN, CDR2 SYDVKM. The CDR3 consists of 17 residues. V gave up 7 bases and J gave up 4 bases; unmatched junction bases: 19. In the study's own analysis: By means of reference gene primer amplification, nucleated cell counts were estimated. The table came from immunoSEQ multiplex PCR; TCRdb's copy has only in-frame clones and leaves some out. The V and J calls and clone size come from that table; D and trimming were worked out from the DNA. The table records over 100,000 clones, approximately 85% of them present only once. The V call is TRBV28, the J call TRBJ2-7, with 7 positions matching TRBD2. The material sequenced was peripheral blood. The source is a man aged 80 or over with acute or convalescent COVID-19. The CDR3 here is CASTDTPSSGHRYEQYF. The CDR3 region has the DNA TGTGCCAGCACCGATACACCGTCTAGCGGACATAGGTACGAGCAGTACTTC.